This entry describes one TCR beta chain. What it recognizes is unknown. The sample comes from a study of cytomegalovirus exposure and HLA in healthy donors. Study-wide results and caveats: Among TCR sequences, most were rare, though some public TCRs appeared in many donors. Listed as cytomegalovirus-associated were over 150 TCR beta chains.

Repertoires were generated with immunoSEQ multiplex PCR, while TCRdb's copy carries only in-frame clones and drops some. The table records some 150,000 clones, less than 90% of them present only once. The donors were part of the validation cohort of 120 or so subjects. That cohort was separate from the first cohort, which comprised 700 or so subjects. Germline V gene sequence: CDR1 LGHNA, CDR2 YNFKEQ. CDR3 length equals 15 residues. V dropped 5 bases and J dropped 3; count of bases not matched to a gene: 5. The clonotype was recovered from a man aged 18 to 29 in good health and CMV-seropositive. The chain uses TRBV4-2 and TRBJ2-7, with 12 bases identical to TRBD2. The source material was PBMCs. For the CDR3, the DNA is TGTGCCAGCAGCTCGGGACTAGCGGGCTTCTACGAGCAGTACTTC. Protein: CASSSGLAGFYEQYF.